The 17 T cell receptor beta chains listed next were all sequenced from one sample in a study of immune characterization of retroperitoneal liposarcoma. Via MiXCR, TCRdb re-called the PCR reads, giving one row per CDR3 protein. Among 9,500 to 12,000 distinct CDR3 sequences listed, about 27% were seen once. Sequenced input: tumor tissue. The receptors were sampled from a female donor with retroperitoneal liposarcoma.

This chain connects TRBV25-1 to TRBJ1-6, with a possible D match to TRBD1 (5 bases). The CDR3 extends over 15 amino acids. Looked up from germline, CDR1 is MGHDK and CDR2 is SYGVNS. V shed 1 base and J shed 9 bases, with 13 bases lying between them. The DNA for the CDR3 is TGTGCCAGCAGTGAATCGATGGGGCAAGGTTCACCCCTCCACTTT. Protein sequence: CASSESMGQGSPLHF.

The table lists this clonotype with many counts. As DNA, the CDR3 is TGTGCCAGCAAGGGCCCAGCGGGAGAAAATGAGCAGTACTTC. Protein sequence: CASKGPAGENEQYF. The chain has TRBV12-3 or TRBV12-4 and TRBJ2-1, with 8 bases aligning to TRBD2. The J call is uncertain, as TRBJ2-7 better fits the DNA end. The CDR3 has 14 residues.

This clonotype was seen ten or more times. This chain uses TRBV6-1 with TRBJ2-1; maybe TRBD2 (5 bases). TRBJ2-7 matches the DNA end more closely, so the J call is doubtful. This CDR3 comprises 15 residues. CDR1 and CDR2 from the germline V gene are MNHNS and SASEGT. The CDR3 reads CASRLSARSYNEQYF. The CDR3, as DNA: TGTGCCAGCAGACTTAGCGCCCGATCCTACAATGAGCAGTACTTC.

V gene TRBV6-1 combines with J gene TRBJ2-2; 7 bases fit TRBD2. V was clipped by 2 bases and J by 4 bases; unmatched bases: 4. This CDR3 has 15 residues. The germline V gene encodes CDR1 MNHNS and CDR2 SASEGT. CDR3 region: CASSEKSGVTGELFF. The CDR3 bases are TGTGCCAGCAGTGAAAAAAGCGGGGTCACCGGGGAGCTGTTTTTT.

This clonotype was counted at least ten times. This chain connects TRBV6-1 to TRBJ2-5; weak D call: TRBD2 (7 bases). The length of the CDR3 is 15 residues. Germline V gives CDR1 MNHNS, CDR2 SASEGT. V lost 7 bases and J lost 1, with 16 bases in between. The CDR3 sequence: CASTGHREGQETQYF. The CDR3 region has the DNA TGTGCCAGCACGGGCCACAGGGAGGGCCAAGAGACCCAGTACTTC.

The chain has TRBV4-1 and TRBJ2-1, with D unclear. Per the germline V gene, CDR1 is MGHRA and CDR2 is YSYEKL. Deletions cut 1 base from V and 13 bases from J, with 23 bases between. This CDR3 region has 16 residues. CDR3 residues: CASSQGGGSLQETQFF. As DNA, the CDR3 is TGCGCCAGCAGCCAAGGGGGTGGCAGTCTTCAAGAGACCCAGTTCTTC.

This clonotype showed up just a few times. The chain is built from TRBV27 and TRBJ2-1; TRBD2 matches 10 bases. TRBJ2-5 explains the end of the DNA better; the J call may be wrong. Germline CDR1 and CDR2: MNHEY and SMNVEV (reference sequence). The CDR3 totals 19 residues. CDR3 sequence: CASSLLPLSTSGPQETQYF. Written as DNA, the CDR3 is TGTGCCAGCAGTTTATTGCCCCTTTCGACTAGCGGGCCCCAAGAGACCCAGTACTTC.

This clonotype was found a few times. The gene calls are TRBV12-3 or TRBV12-4 and TRBJ1-4; 7 bases agree with TRBD1. CDR3 length equals 14 residues. The ends lost 5 bases at V and 4 bases at J; junction bases unmatched: 4. The CDR3 DNA follows: TGTGCCAGCAGTCCGGGACAGCGTAATGAAAAACTGTTTTTT. Amino acids: CASSPGQRNEKLFF.

A few counts support this clonotype. The CDR3 protein is CASSLLGTGAYEQYF. CDR3 DNA: TGTGCCAGCAGCTTATTGGGGACAGGGGCCTACGAGCAGTACTTC. The rearrangement links TRBV11-3 to TRBJ2-5, with 10 bases identical to TRBD1. The J call may be wrong; the DNA end is better matched by TRBJ2-7. Germline V gene lookup returns CDR1 SGHNT and CDR2 YENEEA. The CDR3 has 15 residues.

The V gene is TRBV12-5, the J gene TRBJ2-2; D gene ambiguous. The CDR3 runs 12 residues. Trimming pared 6 bases from V and 5 bases from J, leaving 7 bases between. Germline loops: CDR1 LGHNT, CDR2 FRNRAP. CDR3 coding DNA: TGTGCTAGTGGCCCAGAAACCGGGGAGCTGTTTTTT. Translating it yields CASGPETGELFF. Based on the CDR3 plus reference TRBV12-5 and TRBJ2-2, the full variable domain is DARVTQTPRHKVTEMGQEVTMRCQPILGHNTVFWYRQTMMQGLELLAYFRNRAPLDDSGMPKDRFSAEMPDATLATLKIQPSEPRDSAVYFCASGPETGELFFGEGSRLTVL.

The chain employs TRBV5-3 and TRBJ2-5; D is ambiguous. The assigned J gene may be wrong: the sequence end matches TRBJ2-1 better. TRBV5-3 carries the ORF label, with uncertain function. The CDR3 covers 12 residues. DNA for the CDR3: TGTGCCAGCAGGCCTTACTACAATGAGCAGTTCTTC. It yields the protein CASRPYYNEQFF.

The rearrangement uses TRBV12-3 or TRBV12-4 and TRBJ2-1; D unresolved. This CDR3 contains 15 residues. Deletions cut 8 bases from V and 13 bases from J, with 27 bases between. This CDR3 is CASAPITSLEETQFF. CDR3 DNA sequence: TGTGCCAGCGCGCCCATCACTTCCCTTGAGGAGACCCAGTTCTTC.

The chain has TRBV7-8 and TRBJ1-1; 8 bases map to TRBD1. This CDR3 contains 13 residues. CDR1 is SGHVS and CDR2 is FQNEAQ in the germline V gene. V lost 5 bases to trimming and J lost 4 bases; unmatched junction nucleotides: 3. This chain's CDR3 is CASSLTGGTEAFF. CDR3 coding DNA: TGTGCCAGCAGCCTCACAGGGGGCACTGAAGCTTTCTTT.

In this sample, this clonotype turned up a few times. This rearrangement joins TRBV6-1 to TRBJ1-5; TRBD1 is a possible D gene (5 bases). V lost 6 bases to trimming and J lost 8 bases, with 17 bases between them. The CDR3 covers 14 residues. Germline CDR1 and CDR2: MNHNS and SASEGT. The CDR3 bases are TGTGCCAGCAGCCTCAGGGATCAGGTAGAGCCCCAGCATTTT. Protein sequence: CASSLRDQVEPQHF.

V is TRBV7-3 and J is TRBJ2-5; D not resolved. The J call may be incorrect, as the DNA end agrees better with TRBJ2-1. The CDR3 runs to 11 residues. Germline-derived CDR1 and CDR2 are SGHTA and FQGTGA. This CDR3 reads CASSLADEQFF. The CDR3 DNA sequence: TGTGCCAGCAGCTTAGCCGATGAGCAGTTCTTC.

The rearrangement uses TRBV6-9 and TRBJ2-1; D may be TRBD1 or TRBD2 (5 bases each). The CDR3 consists of 14 residues. Germline V CDR1 and CDR2: MNHGY, SVAAGI. Trimming stripped 4 bases from V and 13 bases from J, with 20 bases between. The CDR3 sequence: CASSSGAFQETQFF. The DNA of the CDR3 is TGTGCCAGCAGTTCCGGGGCGTTTCAAGAGACCCAGTTCTTC.

A remark on this clonotype: The DNA is omitted, as the CDR3 cannot be located on it reliably, and the CDR3 follows TCRdb's listing. The chain uses TRBV7-2 and TRBJ2-3; the table's TRBD1 call for D was not verified on the DNA. CDR1 and CDR2 from the germline V gene are SGHTA and FQGNSA. The CDR3 contains 20 residues when both ends are counted. CDR3 region: CASSGRKGETQYFGPDTQYF.